The 30 T cell receptor beta chains in this list originate from one sample, sequenced in a study of cytomegalovirus exposure and HLA in healthy donors. The primer mix had 60 Vbeta and 13 Jbeta primers. Produced via immunoSEQ multiplex PCR; TCRdb's table is partial and in-frame only. The table includes under 150,000 clones, around 82% detected once. Specimen: PBMCs. These receptors originate from a man aged 50 or older in good health and CMV-seronegative.

This clone has a handful of counts. The rearrangement uses TRBV7-9 and TRBJ1-6; no clear D. The CDR3 totals 18 residues. Germline V gives CDR1 SEHNR, CDR2 FQNEAQ (reference sequence). V was clipped by 0 bases and J by 0 bases, with 12 bases between them. DNA of the CDR3: TGTGCCAGCAGCTTAGCATCGACGACAAGCTCCTATAATTCACCCCTCCACTTT. Protein sequence: CASSLASTTSSYNSPLHF.

CDR3 sequence reads: CASRDWDSGHEQYF. DNA of the CDR3: TGTGCCAGCAGAGACTGGGACAGCGGCCACGAGCAGTACTTC. The rearrangement uses TRBV25-1 and TRBJ2-7, with 7 bases aligning to TRBD1. V shed 6 bases, J shed 5 bases, and the junction held 10 bases outside the gene matches. The CDR3 runs 14 residues. In germline, CDR1 is MGHDK, CDR2 SYGVNS.

V gene TRBV29-1 combines with J gene TRBJ2-7, with 11 bases aligning to TRBD1. This CDR3 is 13 amino acids long. Trimming cost V 7 bases and J 3 bases; bases outside gene matches: 5. The germline CDR1 and CDR2 sequences are SQVTM and ANQGSEA. CDR3 bases: TGCAGCGCCACCGGGACAGGGGGCTACGAGCAGTACTTC. This gives the protein CSATGTGGYEQYF.

The rearrangement uses TRBV21-1 and TRBJ2-1; the table's D call, TRBD1, was not checked against the DNA. TRBV21-1 represents a pseudogene. The CDR3 runs 23 residues. CDR3 sequence: CAIAERLKETSAVGANTTNEQFF. CDR3 nucleotide sequence: TGTGCCATTGCGGAACGACTTAAGGAGACTTCGGCGGTGGGGGCCAACACCACCAATGAGCAGTTCTTC.

This clone is a singleton in its sample. This chain joins TRBV10-2 and TRBJ2-5, with TRBD2 identical over 7 bases. The germline gives CDR1 WSHSY, CDR2 SAAADI. V gave up 8 bases and J gave up 5 bases; unmatched junction bases: 11. This CDR3 comprises 14 residues. The CDR3 region is CASRRLAGAETQYF. Here the CDR3 DNA reads TGCGCCAGCCGAAGACTAGCCGGGGCGGAGACCCAGTACTTC.

The chain couples TRBV18 to TRBJ2-2, with TRBD1 matching 9 bases. The CDR3 has 16 amino acids. The germline CDR1 and CDR2 sequences are KGHSH and LQKENI. The junction had 6 bases not matched to a gene; V was cut back by 0 bases and J by 7 bases. In nucleotides, the CDR3 is TGTGCCAGCTCACCACCAAACAGGGGGCAAGGCGGGGAGCTGTTTTTT. This sequence encodes CASSPPNRGQGGELFF.

CDR3 DNA: TGCGCCAGCAGCTGGGGACAGTCTGGCACAGATACGCAGTATTTT. It specifies CASSWGQSGTDTQYF. This chain links TRBV5-1 with TRBJ2-3, with 7 bases matching TRBD1. The trim removed 3 bases at V and 1 base at J, leaving 5 bases unmatched. Germline lookup yields CDR1 SGHRS and CDR2 YFSETQ. The CDR3 has 15 residues.

The rearrangement joins TRBV27 to TRBJ2-5, with TRBD1 matching over 9 bases. The germline V gene has CDR1 MNHEY and CDR2 SMNVEV (reference sequence). V trimming: 6 bases; J trimming: 6 bases; junction bases outside the gene matches: 14. CDR3 length equals 16 residues. CDR3 coding DNA: TGTGCCAGCAGCAAACCGACCGGGACAGGGAGGAAGACCCAGTACTTC. Translated, it gives CASSKPTGTGRKTQYF.

The rearrangement links TRBV28 to TRBJ2-1; 9 bases are shared with TRBD2. After removal of 7 bases from V and 6 bases from J, the junction contained 10 bases not matched to a gene. There are 15 residues in the CDR3. CDR1 is MDHEN, CDR2 SYDVKM, per germline. CDR3 in amino acids: CASNPPGLAGNEQFF. CDR3 DNA: TGTGCCAGCAACCCACCGGGACTAGCCGGCAATGAGCAGTTCTTC.

The chain is built from TRBV20-1 and TRBJ2-1; no reliable D call. The V gene lost 4 bases and the J gene lost 7 bases, with 5 bases spanning the gap. The V gene's germline CDR1 is DFQATT and CDR2 SNEGSKA (reference sequence). This CDR3 contains 10 residues. Here the CDR3 DNA reads TGCAGTGCTACCCGGAATGAGCAGTTCTTC. Its translation is CSATRNEQFF.

In its sample, this clone was seen a few times. The V gene is TRBV29-1, the J gene TRBJ2-5, with D unclear. Germline CDR1 and CDR2: SQVTM and ANQGSEA. This CDR3 contains 14 residues. V gave up 7 bases and J gave up 0 bases, with 15 bases separating them. Here the CDR3 DNA reads TGCAGCGCTGCCAAAAAGCCGTACCAAGAGACCCAGTACTTC. Amino acid sequence: CSAAKKPYQETQYF.

This chain connects TRBV7-7 to TRBJ2-1, with D perhaps TRBD1 (6 bases). Germline V gives CDR1 SSHAT, CDR2 FNYEAQ (reference sequence). The CDR3 extends over 13 amino acids. V was pared by 4 bases and J by 7 bases, with 11 bases between. CDR3 nucleotides: TGTGCCAGCAGCTCGGACAGACTTAATGAGCAGTTCTTC. Its translation is CASSSDRLNEQFF. The variable domain in full, completed from reference TRBV7-7 and TRBJ2-1, reads GAGVSQSPRYKVTKRGQDVTLRCDPISSHATLYWYQQALGQGPEFLTYFNYEAQPDKSGLPSDRFSAERPEGSISTLTIQRTEQRDSAMYRCASSSDRLNEQFFGPGTRLTVL.

The chain has TRBV4-2 and TRBJ1-6; tentatively, D is TRBD1 (5 bases). V lost 4 bases to trimming and J lost 5 bases, with 15 bases between them. This CDR3 region has 16 residues. Germline loops: CDR1 LGHNA, CDR2 YNFKEQ. CDR3 region: CASSLNPGLNNSPLHF. The CDR3 DNA reads TGTGCCAGCAGCCTTAACCCGGGACTGAATAATTCACCCCTCCACTTT.

V and J are TRBV9 and TRBJ1-1, with a possible D match to TRBD1 (6 bases). Germline V CDR1 and CDR2: SGDLS, YYNGEE. The V gene lost 3 bases and the J gene lost 5 bases, with 11 bases spanning the gap. The CDR3 covers 13 residues. The CDR3 DNA is TGTGCCAGCAGCGAGGGGGGGCGGACTGAAGCTTTCTTT. Residues: CASSEGGRTEAFF.

The V gene is TRBV12-5, the J gene TRBJ2-1, with 12 bases fitting TRBD2. V was clipped by 4 bases and J by 9 bases; unmatched bases: 10. Per germline, CDR1 LGHNT and CDR2 FRNRAP. The CDR3 totals 16 residues. The CDR3 reads CASGSPLAGGLSEQFF. The CDR3 region has the DNA TGTGCTAGTGGTTCCCCTCTAGCGGGAGGGCTCAGTGAGCAGTTCTTC. The whole variable domain, filled in from reference TRBV12-5 and TRBJ2-1, reads DARVTQTPRHKVTEMGQEVTMRCQPILGHNTVFWYRQTMMQGLELLAYFRNRAPLDDSGMPKDRFSAEMPDATLATLKIQPSEPRDSAVYFCASGSPLAGGLSEQFFGPGTRLTVL.

This clone was found once. V usage is TRBV12-5 and J usage is TRBJ2-5; D might be TRBD1 (6 bases). Germline V gene sequence: CDR1 LGHNT, CDR2 FRNRAP. The CDR3 has 14 amino acids. V lost 1 base and J lost 4, with 10 bases in between. CDR3 DNA sequence: TGTGCTAGTGGTTTGGGTACAGGGACAGAGACCCAGTACTTC. Amino acids: CASGLGTGTETQYF.

This clone was detected a few times. The chain joins TRBV4-1 to TRBJ2-3; 10 bases map to TRBD1. V trimming: 3 bases; J trimming: 6 bases; junction bases outside the gene matches: 0. The length of the CDR3 is 13 residues. Germline values: CDR1 MGHRA, CDR2 YSYEKL. DNA of the CDR3: TGCGCCAGCAGCCAGGACAGGGGGGATACGCAGTATTTT. It encodes CASSQDRGDTQYF.

The rearrangement links TRBV14 to TRBJ2-5, with TRBD1 as a possible D gene (5 bases). Germline-derived CDR1 and CDR2 are SGHDN and FVKESK. The CDR3 length is 15 residues. Deletions cut 4 bases from V and 1 base from J, with 13 bases between. The CDR3: CASSPLGRIQETQYF. The CDR3 nucleotides are TGTGCCAGCAGCCCCCTGGGGCGGATCCAAGAGACCCAGTACTTC.

The CDR3 DNA sequence: TGCGCCAGCAGCTTGGCCGGGGTCTACGGCTACACCTTC. This translates into CASSLAGVYGYTF. The chain uses TRBV5-1 and TRBJ1-2, with D unclear. Germline lookup yields CDR1 SGHRS and CDR2 YFSETQ. Trimming pared 0 bases from V and 8 bases from J, leaving 11 bases between. This CDR3 has 13 residues.

V and J are TRBV5-4 and TRBJ2-3; a weak D match, TRBD2 (5 bases). Germline CDR1 is SGHNT and CDR2 is YYREEE (reference sequence). Trimming removed 1 base at V and 0 bases at J, with 21 bases between. The CDR3 runs to 19 residues. The CDR3, as DNA: TGTGCCAGCAGCTTGTTTCGGGGTCGGGATGATACTAGCACAGATACGCAGTATTTT. This encodes CASSLFRGRDDTSTDTQYF. Supplemented by reference TRBV5-4 and TRBJ2-3, the full variable domain reads ETGVTQSPTHLIKTRGQQVTLRCSSQSGHNTVSWYQQALGQGPQFIFQYYREEENGRGNFPPRFSGLQFPNYSSELNVNALELDDSALYLCASSLFRGRDDTSTDTQYFGPGTRLTVL.

The genes are TRBV18 and TRBJ1-1; possibly TRBD1 for D (5 bases). V was pared by 0 bases and J by 2 bases, with 16 bases between. Germline V gives CDR1 KGHSH, CDR2 LQKENI. The length of the CDR3 is 17 residues. This chain's CDR3 is CASSPPFTVRGNTEAFF. DNA of the CDR3: TGTGCCAGCTCACCACCGTTCACAGTAAGGGGAAACACTGAAGCTTTCTTT.

This rearrangement joins TRBV5-1 to TRBJ2-1; 7 bases align to TRBD2. The CDR3 loop spans 15 amino acids. CDR1 SGHRS and CDR2 YFSETQ come from the germline V gene. V gave up 6 bases and J gave up 0 bases; unmatched junction bases: 6. Written as DNA, the CDR3 is TGCGCCAGCACCGTAGCGGGCCTCTCCTACAATGAGCAGTTCTTC. Translated: CASTVAGLSYNEQFF.

The V call is TRBV10-3, the J call TRBJ1-3; D may be TRBD1 (6 bases). The V gene's germline CDR1 is ENHRY and CDR2 SYGVKD. The CDR3 runs to 16 residues. Trimming removed 6 bases at V and 4 bases at J, with 19 bases between. The CDR3 sequence: CAIRGTGISGGNTIYF. CDR3 nucleotides: TGTGCCATCAGGGGCACAGGGATCTCTGGAGGAAACACCATATATTTT.

The CDR3 DNA sequence: TGCGCCAGCAGCCAAGATGGACACATTAGCAATCAGCCCCAGCATTTT. Its translation: CASSQDGHISNQPQHF. V gene TRBV4-1 combines with J gene TRBJ1-5; the D gene is possibly TRBD1 (5 bases). Germline V gene lookup returns CDR1 MGHRA and CDR2 YSYEKL. This CDR3 contains 16 residues. Trimming removed 0 bases at V and 0 bases at J, with 9 bases between.

The V gene is TRBV4-1, the J gene TRBJ1-1; D remains unclear. The ends were cut back, 0 bases at V and 3 bases at J, with 14 bases in the middle. Looked up from germline, CDR1 is MGHRA and CDR2 is YSYEKL. The CDR3 totals 16 residues. CDR3 DNA sequence: TGCGCCAGCAGCCAAGATAAAGGGAGGGTTGACACTGAAGCTTTCTTT. This sequence encodes CASSQDKGRVDTEAFF.

The V call is TRBV2, the J call TRBJ1-1, with a possible D match to TRBD1 (5 bases). Trimming removed 1 base at V and 11 bases at J, with 14 bases between. Germline V CDR1 and CDR2: SNHLY, FYNNEI. CDR3 size: 13 residues. The CDR3 DNA reads as TGTGCCAGCAGTGAAGGGGGCTACTCCGGGGCTTTCTTT. Its translation: CASSEGGYSGAFF.

This chain uses TRBV19 with TRBJ1-4; D is unresolved. CDR3 length: 16 residues. Germline V CDR1 and CDR2: LNHDA, SQIVND (reference sequence). V lost 3 bases to trimming and J lost 4 bases, with 15 bases between them. Here the CDR3 reads CASSISQRVNNEKLFF. The DNA of the CDR3 is TGTGCCAGTAGTATTTCCCAGCGGGTCAATAATGAAAAACTGTTTTTT. The full variable domain, completed using reference TRBV19 and TRBJ1-4, is DGGITQSPKYLFRKEGQNVTLSCEQNLNHDAMYWYRQDPGQGLRLIYYSQIVNDFQKGDIAEGYSVSREKKESFPLTVTSAQKNPTAFYLCASSISQRVNNEKLFFGSGTQLSVL.

The V call is TRBV9, the J call TRBJ1-1, with TRBD1 matching over 7 bases. Germline CDR1 SGDLS, CDR2 YYNGEE. V lost 0 bases to trimming and J lost 3 bases; unmatched junction nucleotides: 8. The CDR3 runs to 16 residues. The CDR3 sequence is CASSVVTGPKDTEAFF. The CDR3 DNA reads TGTGCCAGCAGCGTAGTGACAGGGCCAAAGGACACTGAAGCTTTCTTT.

The V and J genes are TRBV6-6 and TRBJ2-3; 7 bases align to TRBD1. The V segment lost 2 bases and the J segment 1 base; nucleotides outside the gene matches: 3. Germline loops: CDR1 MNHNY, CDR2 SVGAGI (reference sequence). The CDR3 totals 15 residues. As DNA, the CDR3 is TGTGCCAGCAGTTACGGACAGGTCCGCACAGATACGCAGTATTTT. Protein sequence: CASSYGQVRTDTQYF.

The rearrangement joins TRBV6-4 to TRBJ2-3, with D perhaps TRBD1 (6 bases). V dropped 7 bases and J dropped 0 bases, with 11 bases sitting between them. The CDR3 consists of 14 residues. Per germline, CDR1 MRHNA and CDR2 SNTAGT. CDR3 DNA sequence: TGTGCCAGCACAGACAGGTCCAGCACAGATACGCAGTATTTT. Encoded protein: CASTDRSSTDTQYF.